The present T cell receptor (beta chain) was sequenced within a study of blood T cell repertoires in COVID-19. Study overall: The study drew acute and convalescent COVID-19 samples from the United States, Italy and Spain. PBMCs, B-cell-depleted T cells, or T cells provided the cDNA or gDNA that made up the material.

Original processing methods: Estimated nucleated cell counts came from reference gene primer amplification. Here immunoSEQ multiplex PCR was the method, and the copy in TCRdb shows in-frame clones only, minus some. V, J and clone size are those of that table, while D and trimming were read from the DNA. The profile shows around 60,000 clones, 75% to 95% of them singletons. This CDR3 region has 14 residues. CDR1 is MNHEY, CDR2 SMNVEV, per germline (reference sequence). Trimming stripped 7 bases from V and 7 bases from J, with 16 bases between. This clone was observed a single time. The sample was peripheral blood. The TCR was taken from a woman of 80 years or more with active COVID-19. The genes are TRBV27 and TRBJ2-2, with D possibly TRBD2 on 5 matching bases. CDR3 loop: CASIARDRGGELFF. CDR3 in DNA: TGTGCCAGCATCGCCCGGGATCGAGGCGGGGAGCTGTTTTTT.